A single sample gave rise to the 2 T cell receptor beta chains below, sequenced in a study of regulatory T cells in long-lasting Graves disease. As for time point: persistent/refractory GD, antithyroid drugs over 5 years with positive TRAb. Construction of the TCR library relied on RNA isolated from PBMCs. iRepertoire HTBI primers and Arm-PCR of CDR3 regions built TCR beta libraries. TCRdb reprocessed the multiplex PCR reads via MiXCR and lists one record per CDR3 protein. Of under 350,000 distinct CDR3 sequences listed, approximately 20% are singletons. The material sequenced was peripheral blood mononuclear cells (PBMCs), taken when the disease was refractory, from a patient treated with antithyroid drugs. The receptors derive from a female donor with Graves disease.

This clonotype was seen at least ten times. The chain recombines TRBV24-1 with TRBJ2-7; TRBD2 agrees at 11 bases. Germline CDR1 KGHDR, CDR2 SFDVKD. Trimming removed 4 bases from V and 6 bases from J; junction bases left unmatched: 4. The CDR3 loop spans 14 amino acids. CDR3 amino acids: CATSDPGTSGEQYF. CDR3 nucleotides: TGTGCCACCAGTGACCCAGGGACTAGCGGCGAGCAGTACTTC.

There are many counts of this clonotype. This rearrangement joins TRBV20-1 to TRBJ2-7; TRBD1 or TRBD2 may be the D gene (5 bases each). The CDR3 has 14 amino acids. Germline loops: CDR1 DFQATT, CDR2 SNEGSKA (reference sequence). Trimming shortened V by 5 bases and J by 1 base, and 15 bases separated the two germline ends. The CDR3 spells CSARDGRLSYEQYF. The CDR3, as DNA: TGCAGTGCTCGGGACGGCCGACTATCCTACGAGCAGTACTTC.